These 16 T cell receptor beta chains were all obtained from the same sample, sequenced in a study of T-cell reconstitution after alpha-beta-depleted transplantation in children. It was with unique molecular identifiers that the TCRbeta library was prepared. MiXCR was run by TCRdb on the PCR reads, yielding one entry per CDR3 protein. Here the sample spans some 87,000 distinct CDR3 sequences, around 16% being singletons. This sample comprised PBMCs, mostly from graft donor cells, obtained 180 days after TCRalphabeta/CD19-depleted stem cell transplant. These TCRs come from a male patient under 10 years old who had a stem cell transplant for acute lymphoblastic leukemia, so the T cells may come from the graft donor.

To note about this clonotype: It is unclear where the CDR3 begins or ends on the DNA, so no DNA is shown, and the CDR3 is as TCRdb lists it. The V gene is TRBV7-9, the J gene TRBJ1-2. The CDR3 spans 13 amino acids, including both terminal residues. Germline V gene sequence: CDR1 SEHNR, CDR2 FQNEAQ (reference sequence). The CDR3 sequence: CASSFQVSYGYTF.

Here the CDR3 DNA reads TGTGCCAGCAGCGACAGGTGGATTGGTATGAACATTCAGTACTTC. As protein: CASSDRWIGMNIQYF. This rearrangement joins TRBV14 to TRBJ2-4; weak D call: TRBD1 (6 bases). The CDR3 covers 15 residues. Trimming pared 5 bases from V and 7 bases from J, leaving 18 bases between. Looked up from germline, CDR1 is SGHDN and CDR2 is FVKESK.

This clonotype turned up a few times. V usage is TRBV12-3 or TRBV12-4 and J usage is TRBJ2-5; 10 bases fit TRBD2. With 5 bases clipped from V and 9 bases from J, the junction kept 12 bases outside the gene matches. The CDR3 length is 15 residues. As DNA, the CDR3 is TGTGCCAGCAGTCTGGGTCTAGCGGGGGAAGGTGCCCAGTACTTC. As protein: CASSLGLAGEGAQYF.

The rearrangement uses TRBV5-1 and TRBJ2-1; D is unclear. This CDR3 contains 20 residues. Trimming removed 0 bases at V and 4 bases at J, with 26 bases between. The germline gives CDR1 SGHRS, CDR2 YFSETQ. The CDR3 sequence: CASSLAGSLALGGPYNEQFF. DNA for the CDR3: TGCGCCAGCAGCTTGGCCGGAAGTTTGGCTCTCGGTGGGCCGTACAATGAGCAGTTCTTC.

V gene TRBV20-1 combines with J gene TRBJ1-4; D remains ambiguous. V was pared by 6 bases and J by 5 bases, with 16 bases between. The germline V gene has CDR1 DFQATT and CDR2 SNEGSKA (reference sequence). The CDR3 runs to 14 residues. The CDR3 coding sequence is TGCAGTGCGAAGAGAGTGGGCCAGAATGAAAAACTGTTTTTT. Protein sequence: CSAKRVGQNEKLFF.

This clonotype was recorded a few times. The chain carries TRBV20-1 and TRBJ1-4, with D perhaps TRBD1 (5 bases). Germline CDR1 reads DFQATT; CDR2 reads SNEGSKA (reference sequence). The CDR3 runs 13 residues. The germline V and J ends were trimmed by 6 bases and 6 bases, with 14 bases remaining between them. CDR3 residues: CSAGDELYEKLFF. CDR3 in DNA: TGCAGTGCAGGGGATGAGTTGTATGAAAAACTGTTTTTT.

This clonotype was observed many times. This chain links TRBV10-3 with TRBJ2-1, with 10 bases fitting TRBD1. Germline assignment: CDR1 ENHRY and CDR2 SYGVKD. The ends lost 7 bases at V and 4 bases at J; junction bases unmatched: 1. The CDR3 is made up of 13 amino acids. In DNA, the CDR3 is TGTGCCATCATGGGACAGGGGTACAATGAGCAGTTCTTC. As protein: CAIMGQGYNEQFF.

This clonotype is large in the sample. The chain uses TRBV7-9 and TRBJ1-1; TRBD1 aligns across 9 bases. CDR1 and CDR2 from the germline V gene are SEHNR and FQNEAQ (reference sequence). V gave up 5 bases and J gave up 8 bases; unmatched junction bases: 9. The CDR3 is 14 amino acids. The CDR3 region is CASSRQGGVREAFF. DNA of the CDR3: TGTGCCAGCAGCAGACAGGGGGGTGTTCGGGAAGCTTTCTTT.

To note about this clonotype: A read error is possible here, since a much larger clone lies one base away. V is TRBV10-2 and J is TRBJ2-7; 7 bases map to TRBD1. The germline V gene has CDR1 WSHSY and CDR2 SAAADI. The CDR3 contains 13 residues. V lost 10 bases, J lost 6 bases, and 12 bases stayed unmatched. The CDR3 spells CANSQDRFPEQYF. Here the CDR3 DNA reads TGCGCCAACAGCCAGGACAGGTTCCCCGAGCAGTACTTC.

The chain combines TRBV29-1 with TRBJ2-2, with 8 bases aligning to TRBD1. The V gene's germline CDR1 is SQVTM and CDR2 ANQGSEA. This CDR3 has 16 amino acids. The V segment lost 2 bases and the J segment 5 bases; nucleotides outside the gene matches: 10. The CDR3 sequence is CSVEPRTGQATGELFF. In nucleotides, the CDR3 is TGCAGCGTTGAACCACGGACAGGGCAAGCAACCGGGGAGCTGTTTTTT.

In this sample, this clonotype turned up many times. This rearrangement joins TRBV20-1 to TRBJ1-2; 11 bases align to TRBD1. There are 14 residues in the CDR3. With 6 bases clipped from V and 7 bases from J, the junction kept 10 bases outside the gene matches. The germline CDR1 and CDR2 sequences are DFQATT and SNEGSKA (reference sequence). CDR3: CSADGQGAWGGYTF. CDR3 sequence (DNA): TGCAGTGCGGATGGACAGGGGGCGTGGGGTGGCTACACCTTC.

The CDR3 region is CASSTYRGQSVNTEAFF. The CDR3 DNA reads TGTGCCAGCAGCACCTACAGGGGACAGAGCGTGAACACTGAAGCTTTCTTT. This chain joins TRBV11-2 and TRBJ1-1, with 7 bases matching TRBD1. Germline V gives CDR1 SGHAT, CDR2 FQNNGV. This CDR3 region has 17 residues. V shed 5 bases, J shed 0 bases, and the junction held 12 bases outside the gene matches.

This clonotype was observed a few times. This chain uses TRBV28 with TRBJ2-1; TRBD2 agrees at 14 bases. This CDR3 is built from 17 residues. V lost 7 bases and J lost 9; bases outside the gene matches: 14. CDR1 is MDHEN, CDR2 SYDVKM, per germline. The CDR3 sequence is CASIGLAGGLMNGEQFF. The CDR3 DNA is TGTGCCAGCATAGGACTAGCGGGAGGCTTGATGAACGGTGAGCAGTTCTTC.

The sample holds many counts of this clonotype. This chain uses TRBV20-1 with TRBJ1-1; 11 positions agree with TRBD1. J gave up 0 bases and V 0 bases, and 6 bases lay outside the gene matches. The CDR3 contains 17 residues. Germline CDR1 and CDR2: DFQATT and SNEGSKA (reference sequence). CDR3: CSARDLGTGGMNTEAFF. CDR3 coding DNA: TGCAGTGCTAGAGACCTCGGGACAGGGGGAATGAACACTGAAGCTTTCTTT.

The chain links TRBV7-8 to TRBJ1-1; a weak D match, TRBD1 (6 bases). The CDR3 has 15 amino acids. Per the germline V gene, CDR1 is SGHVS and CDR2 is FQNEAQ. With 2 bases removed from V and 2 bases from J, the gap between germline ends came to 12 bases. CDR3 in DNA: TGTGCCAGCAGCTTAAGGGGGTCCCTAAACACTGAAGCTTTCTTT. Translated, it gives CASSLRGSLNTEAFF.

The rearrangement uses TRBV6-5 and TRBJ2-7, with D possibly TRBD1 on 5 matching bases. The CDR3 runs to 15 residues. Germline CDR1 is MNHEY and CDR2 is SVGAGI. V was clipped by 2 bases and J by 0 bases, with 11 bases between them. This CDR3 is CASSYRGVSSYEQYF. CDR3 in DNA: TGTGCCAGCAGTTACAGGGGCGTGAGCTCCTACGAGCAGTACTTC.